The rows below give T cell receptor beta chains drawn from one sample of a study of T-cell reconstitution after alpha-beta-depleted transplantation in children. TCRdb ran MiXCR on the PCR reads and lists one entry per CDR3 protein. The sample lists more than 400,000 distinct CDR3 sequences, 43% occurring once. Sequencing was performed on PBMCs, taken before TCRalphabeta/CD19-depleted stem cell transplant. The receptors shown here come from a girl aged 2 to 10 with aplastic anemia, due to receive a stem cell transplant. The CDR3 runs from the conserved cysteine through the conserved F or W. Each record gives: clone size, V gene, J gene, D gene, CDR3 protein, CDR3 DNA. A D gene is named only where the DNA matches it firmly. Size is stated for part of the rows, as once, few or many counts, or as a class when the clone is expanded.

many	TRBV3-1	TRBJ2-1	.	CASSPAGVLYNEQFF	TGTGCCAGCAGCCCCGCAGGGGTCCTTTACAATGAGCAGTTCTTC
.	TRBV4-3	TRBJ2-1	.	CASSQVPASSYNEQFF	TGCGCCAGCAGCCAAGTACCGGCGAGCTCCTACAATGAGCAGTTCTTC
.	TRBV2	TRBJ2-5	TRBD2	CASKAVSGGLKTQYF	TGTGCCAGCAAAGCGGTATCGGGGGGATTAAAGACCCAGTACTTC
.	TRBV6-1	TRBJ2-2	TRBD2	CASSVSGSGTGELFF	TGTGCCAGCAGTGTTAGCGGGAGTGGGACCGGGGAGCTGTTTTTT
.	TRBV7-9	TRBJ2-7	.	CASSLSSGEQYF	TGTGCCAGCAGCCTGAGTAGCGGCGAGCAGTACTTC
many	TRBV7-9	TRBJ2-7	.	CASIDGSYEQYF	TGTGCCAGCATCGACGGGTCCTACGAGCAGTACTTC
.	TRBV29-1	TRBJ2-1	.	CSADPVSGEQFF	TGCAGCGCGGACCCCGTGTCTGGAGAGCAGTTCTTC
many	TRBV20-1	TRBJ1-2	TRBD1	CSAPPLDRGENGYTF	TGCAGTGCTCCCCCTCTAGACAGGGGGGAAAATGGCTACACCTTC
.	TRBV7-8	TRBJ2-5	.	CASSFLQGGKETQYF	TGTGCCAGCAGCTTTTTACAGGGCGGGAAAGAGACCCAGTACTTC
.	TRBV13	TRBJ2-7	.	CASSSLRSYEQYF	TGTGCCAGCAGCTCACTCCGGTCCTACGAGCAGTACTTC
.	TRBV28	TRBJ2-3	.	CASRRPAPDTQYF	TGTGCCAGCAGACGACCAGCTCCAGATACGCAGTATTTT
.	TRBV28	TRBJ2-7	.	CASSDPPGARSYEQYF	TGTGCCAGCAGTGACCCTCCAGGGGCGCGTAGCTACGAGCAGTACTTC
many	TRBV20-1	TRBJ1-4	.	CSARGGGVQWLSEKLFF	TGCAGTGCTAGGGGGGGGGGTGTCCAGTGGCTAAGTGAAAAACTGTTTTTT
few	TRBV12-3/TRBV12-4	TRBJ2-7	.	CASSHWTDSYEQYF	TGTGCCAGCAGCCATTGGACAGATTCCTACGAGCAGTACTTC
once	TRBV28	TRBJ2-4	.	CASSPTPGTGSWENIQYF	TGTGCCAGCAGCCCTACCCCAGGAACAGGATCCTGGGAGAACATTCAGTACTTC
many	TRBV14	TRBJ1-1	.	CASSQDLLGEGTEAFF	TGTGCCAGCAGCCAAGATCTATTGGGTGAAGGCACTGAAGCTTTCTTT
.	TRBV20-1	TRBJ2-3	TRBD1	CSAMGQDRTYF	TGCAGTGCGATGGGACAGGACAGGACGTATTTT
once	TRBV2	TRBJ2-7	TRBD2	CASRATGGVNPEQYF	TGTGCCAGCAGGGCCACCGGGGGGGTAAATCCCGAGCAGTACTTC
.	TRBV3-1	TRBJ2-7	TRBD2	CASSPGTSGIAQYF	TGTGCCAGCAGCCCTGGGACTAGCGGGATCGCGCAGTACTTC
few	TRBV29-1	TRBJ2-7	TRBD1	CSVEVGGRPYEQYF	TGCAGCGTTGAAGTAGGGGGCCGCCCCTACGAGCAGTACTTC
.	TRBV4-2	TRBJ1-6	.	CASSSRLFCPLHF	TGTGCCAGCAGCTCCCGACTCTTTTGCCCCCTCCACTTT
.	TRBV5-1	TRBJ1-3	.	CASSLDSVSGNTIYF	TGCGCCAGCAGCTTGGATTCAGTGTCCGGAAACACCATATATTTT
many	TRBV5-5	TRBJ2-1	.	CASSLVGAPYNEQFF	TGTGCCAGCAGCTTGGTCGGGGCTCCATACAATGAGCAGTTCTTC
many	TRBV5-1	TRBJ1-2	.	CASSSQGQANYGYTF	TGCGCCAGCAGCAGCCAGGGACAAGCTAACTATGGCTACACCTTC
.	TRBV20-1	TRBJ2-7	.	CSASYDSYEQYF	TGCAGTGCTAGTTACGATTCCTACGAGCAGTACTTC
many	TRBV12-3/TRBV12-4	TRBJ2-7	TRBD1	CASGQVGHEQYF	TGTGCCAGCGGACAGGTTGGCCACGAGCAGTACTTC
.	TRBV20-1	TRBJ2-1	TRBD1	CSGDRVGNEQFF	TGCAGCGGTGACAGGGTTGGCAATGAGCAGTTCTTC
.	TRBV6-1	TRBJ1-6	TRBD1	CASWAGGISPLHF	TGTGCCAGCTGGGCAGGGGGTATCTCACCCCTCCACTTT
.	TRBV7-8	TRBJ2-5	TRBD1	CASRNRGQETQYF	TGTGCCAGCAGAAACAGGGGCCAAGAGACCCAGTACTTC
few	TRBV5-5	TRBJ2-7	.	CASSLARTDSYEQYF	TGTGCCAGCAGCTTGGCGAGGACGGACTCCTACGAGCAGTACTTC
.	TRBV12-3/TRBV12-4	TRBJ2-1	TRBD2	CASRPGTSVYNEQFF	TGTGCCAGCAGACCGGGGACTAGCGTATACAATGAGCAGTTCTTC
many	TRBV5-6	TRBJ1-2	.	CASSYDTLYGYTF	TGTGCCAGCAGCTACGACACCCTCTATGGCTACACCTTC
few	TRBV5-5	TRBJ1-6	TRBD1	CASSRGTGLGNSPLHF	TGTGCCAGCAGCCGCGGGACAGGGCTAGGGAATTCACCCCTCCACTTT
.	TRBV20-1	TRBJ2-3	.	CSAAGGHADTQYF	TGCAGTGCAGCCGGAGGGCACGCAGATACGCAGTATTTT
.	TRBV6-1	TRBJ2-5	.	CASSEAQLGTPLTQYF	TGTGCCAGCAGTGAAGCGCAGTTGGGGACCCCGCTGACCCAGTACTTC
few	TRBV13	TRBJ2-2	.	CASSLPRGAQDTGELFF	TGTGCCAGCAGCTTACCCAGGGGCGCGCAGGACACCGGGGAGCTGTTTTTT
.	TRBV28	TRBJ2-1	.	CASSFLSGTYNEQFF	TGTGCCAGCAGTTTTCTTAGCGGAACCTACAATGAGCAGTTCTTC
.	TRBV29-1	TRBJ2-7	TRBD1	CSAATGVNSYEQYF	TGCAGCGCTGCGACAGGGGTAAACTCCTACGAGCAGTACTTC
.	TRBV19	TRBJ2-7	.	CASSKADSRTSEQYF	TGTGCCAGCAGTAAGGCCGACAGTCGAACATCCGAGCAGTACTTC
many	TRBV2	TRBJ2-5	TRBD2	CASSEASGSETQYF	TGTGCCAGCAGTGAGGCTAGCGGGAGCGAGACCCAGTACTTC
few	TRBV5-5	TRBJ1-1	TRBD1	CASSRGTGMNTEAFF	TGTGCCAGCAGCAGAGGGACAGGGATGAACACTGAAGCTTTCTTT
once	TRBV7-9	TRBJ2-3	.	CAGRDGLTDTQYF	TGTGCCGGCCGGGACGGCCTCACAGATACGCAGTATTTT
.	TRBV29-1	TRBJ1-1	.	CSVEARLNTEAFF	TGCAGCGTTGAAGCCCGTCTAAACACTGAAGCTTTCTTT
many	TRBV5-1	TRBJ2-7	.	CASKDRARTPYEQYF	TGCGCCAGCAAAGACCGGGCCAGAACGCCCTACGAGCAGTACTTC
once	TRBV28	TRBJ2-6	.	CASVGGGGANVLTF	TGTGCCAGCGTCGGCGGAGGTGGGGCCAACGTCCTGACTTTC